The 21 T cell receptor beta chains presented below share a single source sample, sequenced in a study of molecular identifiers for immune sequencing clone quantification. TCRdb itself ran the PCR reads through MiXCR, one entry per CDR3 protein. The sample yields a few hundred thousand distinct CDR3 sequences, roughly 26% seen once. The sample consisted of naive CD8+ T cells from blood, with Jurkat cell RNA spiked in. The subset was: FACS-sorted CD8+CD4-CCR7+CD45RA+ naive T cells. Receptor source: a human donor in good health. Some libraries in this study had Jurkat cell RNA spiked in.

This clonotype was seen many times. In DNA, the CDR3 is TGCAGTGCTAGAGATCCGGGACTAGCGAACTCCTACGAGCAGTACTTC. Encoded protein: CSARDPGLANSYEQYF. The rearrangement joins TRBV20-1 to TRBJ2-7, with 10 bases matching TRBD2. This CDR3 has 16 residues. V dropped 0 bases and J dropped 0; count of bases not matched to a gene: 5. Germline lookup yields CDR1 DFQATT and CDR2 SNEGSKA (reference sequence).

V usage is TRBV5-1 and J usage is TRBJ2-7; possible D gene TRBD2, 6 bases. The CDR3 contains 15 residues. V lost 1 base and J 0 bases, leaving 11 bases between the germline ends. CDR1 and CDR2 from the germline V gene are SGHRS and YFSETQ. CDR3 in amino acids: CASSLSGGISYEQYF. CDR3 coding DNA: TGCGCCAGCAGCTTGTCGGGCGGGATCTCCTACGAGCAGTACTTC.

The chain is built from TRBV4-1 and TRBJ1-2; a possible D gene is TRBD1 (5 bases). In germline, CDR1 is MGHRA, CDR2 YSYEKL. Trimming cost V 0 bases and J 1 base, with 12 bases left between them. The CDR3 covers 16 residues. The CDR3: CASSQDFGADNYGYTF. CDR3 DNA: TGCGCCAGCAGCCAAGATTTCGGGGCAGATAACTATGGCTACACCTTC.

Only a few counts were recorded for this clonotype. V usage is TRBV28 and J usage is TRBJ1-2; 7 nucleotides agree with TRBD1. With 11 bases clipped from V and 10 bases from J, the junction kept 10 bases outside the gene matches. The CDR3 is 11 residues long. From germline, CDR1 is MDHEN and CDR2 SYDVKM. The CDR3, as DNA: TGTGCCTTATCGCAGGGGGAGAACTACACCTTC. Its translation: CALSQGENYTF.

This clonotype was seen a single time. Given a much more abundant clone one base away, this may be a read error. This chain connects TRBV7-6 to TRBJ1-1; D uncertain. The CDR3 is made up of 12 amino acids. Looked up from germline, CDR1 is SGHVS and CDR2 is FNYEAQ. DNA of the CDR3: TGTTCCAGCAGCTCTAGGAACACTGAAGCTTTCTTT. Its protein is CSSSSRNTEAFF.

The chain recombines TRBV2 with TRBJ2-5; D may correspond to TRBD1 or TRBD2 (6 bases each). The CDR3 runs 14 residues. Germline V gives CDR1 SNHLY, CDR2 FYNNEI. V was shortened by 3 bases and J by 4 bases, with 12 bases between the two germline ends. In DNA, the CDR3 is TGTGCCAGCAGTGACTTGGGGGGCGTAGAGACCCAGTACTTC. It codes for CASSDLGGVETQYF. Supplemented by reference TRBV2 and TRBJ2-5, the full variable domain reads EPEVTQTPSHQVTQMGQEVILRCVPISNHLYFYWYRQILGQKVEFLVSFYNNEISEKSEIFDDQFSVERPDGSNFTLKIRSTKLEDSAMYFCASSDLGGVETQYFGPGTRLLVL.

Only one count was recorded for this clonotype. The CDR3 DNA reads TGTGCCAGTAGTAGCCCAGAACAGGGCGCCTACGAGCAGTACTTC. This gives the protein CASSSPEQGAYEQYF. This chain uses TRBV19 with TRBJ2-7, with D possibly TRBD1 on 6 matching bases. The germline CDR1 and CDR2 sequences are LNHDA and SQIVND (reference sequence). The CDR3 consists of 15 residues. Deletions cut 4 bases from V and 2 bases from J, with 15 bases between.

The chain has TRBV4-2 and TRBJ2-7; D is uncertain. The V gene lost 6 bases and the J gene lost 3 bases, with 12 bases spanning the gap. The germline V gene encodes CDR1 LGHNA and CDR2 YNFKEQ. This CDR3 has 13 amino acids. The DNA for the CDR3 is TGTGCCAGCAGGCATGACGACGGCTACGAGCAGTACTTC. Its protein is CASRHDDGYEQYF.

This clonotype was seen repeatedly, ten times or more. The chain couples TRBV20-1 to TRBJ2-2; either TRBD1 or TRBD2 may fit D (7 bases each). The CDR3 is made up of 14 amino acids. Germline V gives CDR1 DFQATT, CDR2 SNEGSKA (reference sequence). CDR3 region: CSALQGEGTGELFF. The CDR3 region has the DNA TGCAGCGCCCTCCAGGGGGAGGGCACCGGGGAGCTGTTTTTT.

This clonotype was seen more than once but under ten times. The chain has TRBV6-5 and TRBJ2-6; 9 bases are a match to TRBD1. The CDR3 consists of 19 residues. V shed 7 bases, J shed 2 bases, and the junction held 15 bases outside the gene matches. CDR1 is MNHEY, CDR2 SVGAGI, per germline. CDR3 bases: TGTGCCAGCACCCTTTCCGGGACAGGGACACTGGCTGGGGCCAACGTCCTGACTTTC. Translated, it gives CASTLSGTGTLAGANVLTF.

The chain uses TRBV7-9 and TRBJ2-7; D gene uncertain. The CDR3 length is 12 residues. Trimming stripped 4 bases from V and 5 bases from J, with 9 bases between. Germline V gene data show CDR1 as SEHNR and CDR2 as FQNEAQ (reference sequence). The chain's CDR3 is CASSYGVHEQYF. The CDR3 DNA sequence: TGTGCCAGCAGCTACGGCGTCCACGAGCAGTACTTC.

Ten or more counts support this clonotype. The gene calls are TRBV7-2 and TRBJ2-7; TRBD2 might be the D (6 bases). Looked up from germline, CDR1 is SGHTA and CDR2 is FQGNSA. The CDR3 covers 14 residues. Trimming took off 4 bases at V and 0 bases at J, with 10 bases between the two ends. CDR3 DNA: TGTGCCAGCAGCTCTCGGGACTTCTCCTACGAGCAGTACTTC. Encoded protein: CASSSRDFSYEQYF.

This chain links TRBV29-1 with TRBJ2-3; TRBD2 aligns across 7 bases. CDR3 length: 15 amino acids. CDR1 SQVTM and CDR2 ANQGSEA come from the germline V gene. With 4 bases clipped from V and 1 base from J, the junction kept 8 bases outside the gene matches. CDR3 bases: TGCAGCGTTGTTTGGGGGAGGGAGGGCACAGATACGCAGTATTTT. Its translation: CSVVWGREGTDTQYF.

Comments on this clonotype: The junction departs from the called germline gene at one end, perhaps through a read error. The rearrangement links TRBV7-9 to TRBJ2-7; 12 positions agree with TRBD2. Germline V gene data show CDR1 as SEHNR and CDR2 as FQNEAQ (reference sequence). The CDR3 extends over 14 amino acids. The DNA for the CDR3 is TGTGCCAGCAGCTTGACTAGCGGGAGCTACGAGCGGTACTTC. It translates to CASSLTSGSYERYF.

This clonotype was counted ten times or more. This rearrangement joins TRBV7-9 to TRBJ2-7; D is unresolved. The CDR3 contains 12 residues. The germline gives CDR1 SEHNR, CDR2 FQNEAQ (reference sequence). V lost 6 bases and J lost 5, with 11 bases in between. CDR3 protein: CASRSARDEQYF. CDR3 coding DNA: TGTGCCAGCAGATCCGCCCGGGACGAGCAGTACTTC.

The V call is TRBV28, the J call TRBJ2-3; TRBD1 is a possible D gene (7 bases). This CDR3 region has 16 residues. CDR1 and CDR2 from the germline V gene are MDHEN and SYDVKM. Trimming cost V 7 bases and J 0 bases, with 17 bases left between them. This CDR3 is CASTRQGGSSTDTQYF. As DNA, the CDR3 is TGTGCCAGCACCCGACAGGGAGGTTCTAGCACAGATACGCAGTATTTT.

J is TRBJ2-7 and V is TRBV12-3 or TRBV12-4; a possible D gene is TRBD1 (5 bases). This CDR3 contains 16 residues. Trimming removed 0 bases at V and 2 bases at J, with 14 bases between. This CDR3 is CASSLALGAIPYEQYF. The CDR3 DNA reads as TGTGCCAGCAGTTTAGCCCTAGGGGCGATCCCCTACGAGCAGTACTTC.

With regard to this clonotype: Since a much larger clone is just one base distant, this may be a read error. The chain employs TRBV5-3 and TRBJ2-3; 7 bases are a match to TRBD2. TRBV5-3 is sorted into the ORF group, with uncertain function. The CDR3 is 14 residues long. The CDR3 coding sequence is TGTGCCAGCAGCGCGGGACTATACACAGATACGCAGTGTTTT. This translates into CASSAGLYTDTQCF.

Concerning this clonotype: The junction shows a germline mismatch at one end, possibly a read error. The chain carries TRBV27 and TRBJ2-1; TRBD1 agrees at 7 bases. The length of the CDR3 is 14 residues. Germline assignment: CDR1 MNHEY and CDR2 SMNVEV (reference sequence). The CDR3 DNA reads as TGTGCCAGCAAGTACGGACAAGGGGGCAATGAGCAGCTCTTC. Protein product: CASKYGQGGNEQLF.

Points on this clonotype: At one end, the junction sequence differs from germline, possibly due to a read error. The gene calls are TRBV10-2 and TRBJ2-7, with TRBD2 matching over 8 bases. The CDR3 loop spans 19 amino acids. Per the germline V gene, CDR1 is WSHSY and CDR2 is SAAADI. CDR3 loop: CASGDPTPKTSGTTYEQYF. Here the CDR3 DNA reads TGCGCCAGCGGTGACCCCACGCCGAAAACTAGCGGAACCACCTACGAGCAGTACTTC.

As concerns this clonotype: The junction departs from the called germline gene at one end, perhaps through a read error. This chain uses TRBV28 with TRBJ2-5, with 8 nucleotides matching TRBD1. From germline, CDR1 is MDHEN and CDR2 SYDVKM. The length of the CDR3 is 11 residues. CDR3 in amino acids: CASSPGGSHFF. The CDR3, as DNA: TGTGCCAGCAGCCCAGGGGGCAGTCATTTCTTC.